The 20 T cell receptor beta chains presented below share a single source sample, sequenced in a study of yellow fever vaccine responses in identical twins. TCRdb analysed the RT-PCR reads with MiXCR anew, one entry per CDR3 protein. The sample lists about 5,500 distinct CDR3 sequences; roughly 88% were seen once. The starting material was T cells from blood (PBMCs), unsorted or a sorted subset (not recorded which), obtained before or after yellow fever vaccination (not recorded which). Receptor source: a woman under 30 who received the yellow fever vaccine.

This clonotype was seen once. V and J are TRBV6-1 and TRBJ2-1; D is uncertain. Germline V CDR1 and CDR2: MNHNS, SASEGT. Deletions cut 5 bases from V and 5 bases from J, with 16 bases between. This CDR3 comprises 15 residues. The CDR3 reads CASSPGGVTNNEQFF. Written as DNA, the CDR3 is TGTGCCAGCAGTCCCGGTGGGGTGACGAACAATGAGCAGTTCTTC.

The chain carries TRBV7-2 and TRBJ2-2, with a tentative D call TRBD2 (6 bases). V was clipped by 2 bases and J by 7 bases, with 17 bases between them. CDR3 length: 16 residues. The germline gives CDR1 SGHTA, CDR2 FQGNSA. The CDR3 here is CASSLFQQGLGGELFF. In DNA, the CDR3 is TGTGCCAGCAGCTTATTTCAGCAGGGACTCGGCGGGGAGCTGTTTTTT.

The sample holds one count of this clonotype. The chain employs TRBV28 and TRBJ2-1; 11 positions agree with TRBD2. The CDR3 runs 15 residues. Germline V lookup: CDR1 MDHEN, CDR2 SYDVKM. V lost 6 bases and J lost 6; bases outside the gene matches: 7. The CDR3 sequence: CASSQLAGGLNEQFF. The DNA for the CDR3 is TGTGCCAGCAGCCAGCTAGCGGGGGGCCTCAATGAGCAGTTCTTC.

This chain joins TRBV7-1 and TRBJ1-2, with 8 bases that match TRBD1. TRBV7-1 qualifies as an ORF whose function is uncertain. V trimming: 3 bases; J trimming: 5 bases; junction bases outside the gene matches: 5. This CDR3 is 14 amino acids long. CDR3 sequence (DNA): TGTGCCAGCAGCTCGGAGAACAGGGGGTATGGCTACACCTTC. Translation gives CASSSENRGYGYTF.

The rearrangement joins TRBV28 to TRBJ2-7, with 8 bases that match TRBD1. The V gene's germline CDR1 is MDHEN and CDR2 SYDVKM. Germline trimming cut 4 bases from V and 5 bases from J; bases unmatched to any gene: 7. The CDR3 covers 14 residues. This CDR3 reads CASSSGGGSDEQYF. The CDR3, as DNA: TGTGCCAGCAGTTCAGGGGGCGGATCGGACGAGCAGTACTTC.

V is TRBV11-2 and J is TRBJ2-7; TRBD2 agrees at 7 bases. There are 13 residues in the CDR3. Germline-derived CDR1 and CDR2 are SGHAT and FQNNGV. Trimming at V came to 5 bases and at J to 3 bases, leaving 4 bases not matched to a gene. CDR3 coding DNA: TGTGCCAGCAGCGCTAGCGGAAACTACGAGCAGTACTTC. Translated, it gives CASSASGNYEQYF.

The rearrangement uses TRBV21-1 and TRBJ2-7; the tabulated D call, TRBD1, remains unverified against the DNA. TRBV21-1 is tagged as a pseudogene. CDR3 length: 15 residues. CDR3 coding DNA: TGTGCCAGCAGCAACGGGACCGGGACAAAATACGAGCAGTACTTC. As protein: CASSNGTGTKYEQYF.

This chain uses TRBV7-1 with TRBJ2-5, with TRBD1 identical over 7 bases. TRBV7-1 is sorted into the ORF group, with uncertain function. V was clipped by 3 bases and J by 7 bases; unmatched bases: 11. CDR3 size: 15 residues. The CDR3 protein is CASSSPGQPPRTQYF. The CDR3 DNA is TGTGCCAGCAGCTCGCCGGGACAGCCCCCCCGGACCCAGTACTTC.

The J gene is TRBJ1-1, the V gene TRBV5-1, with TRBD1 matching 7 bases. V was clipped by 3 bases and J by 5 bases; unmatched bases: 7. The CDR3 has 14 residues. CDR1 and CDR2 (germline): SGHRS, YFSETQ. CDR3 DNA sequence: TGCGCCAGCAGCTCCGAACAGGGGCGGACTGAAGCTTTCTTT. This encodes CASSSEQGRTEAFF.

The rearrangement uses TRBV15 and TRBJ2-3; TRBD1 matches at 7 bases. Losses at the gene ends were 3 bases for V and 2 bases for J; bases not matched to a gene: 2. The germline V gene has CDR1 LNHNV and CDR2 YYDKDF (reference sequence). This CDR3 is 14 amino acids long. For the CDR3, the DNA is TGTGCCACCAGCAGGACAGGGTCCACAGATACGCAGTATTTT. Protein product: CATSRTGSTDTQYF.

The CDR3 DNA follows: TGTGCCAGCAGCTTACCGGGACAGGGTTACACTGAAGCTTTCTTT. Protein sequence: CASSLPGQGYTEAFF. The rearrangement joins TRBV11-1 to TRBJ1-1; 9 positions match TRBD1. This CDR3 has 15 residues. The V and J ends lost 2 bases and 3 bases, in that order; junction bases with no gene match: 4. Germline V gives CDR1 SGHAT, CDR2 FQDESV (reference sequence). The full variable domain, completed using reference TRBV11-1 and TRBJ1-1, is EAEVAQSPRYKITEKSQAVAFWCDPISGHATLYWYRQILGQGPELLVQFQDESVVDDSQLPKDRFSAERLKGVDSTLKIQPAELGDSAMYLCASSLPGQGYTEAFFGQGTRLTVV.

The genes are TRBV14 and TRBJ2-7, with D unclear. This CDR3 has 15 amino acids. V was clipped by 1 base and J by 0 bases, with 10 bases between them. The V gene's germline CDR1 is SGHDN and CDR2 FVKESK. CDR3 in DNA: TGTGCCAGCAGCCAAGGGCCGTATAGCTCCTACGAGCAGTACTTC. Protein product: CASSQGPYSSYEQYF.

In nucleotides, the CDR3 is TGTGCCAGCAGCTTACTGTCAATCTCCTACGAGCAGTACTTC. Its protein is CASSLLSISYEQYF. The rearrangement joins TRBV11-1 to TRBJ2-7; D gene uncertain. V lost 2 bases and J 0 bases, leaving 8 bases between the germline ends. There are 14 residues in the CDR3. Germline assignment: CDR1 SGHAT and CDR2 FQDESV (reference sequence).

V gene TRBV11-3 combines with J gene TRBJ2-5; the match to TRBD1 covers 12 bases. CDR1 is SGHNT and CDR2 is YENEEA in the germline V gene. Unmatched junction bases numbered 5, after V lost 4 bases and J lost 5 bases. The CDR3 is 15 amino acids. CDR3 protein: CASSSRDRGRETQYF. The CDR3 nucleotides read TGTGCCAGCAGCTCCCGGGACAGGGGGCGGGAGACCCAGTACTTC.

CDR3 coding DNA: TGTGCCACCAGCAGAGGAGGTAGCGGGGGCAATGAGCAGTTCTTC. This translates into CATSRGGSGGNEQFF. J is TRBJ2-1 and V is TRBV15; 9 bases agree with TRBD2. Unmatched junction bases numbered 4, after V lost 1 base and J lost 6 bases. This CDR3 is built from 15 residues. In germline, CDR1 is LNHNV, CDR2 YYDKDF (reference sequence).

The CDR3 nucleotides read TGCGCCAGCAGCCAGCCGGGCAAAGATACGCAGTATTTT. Amino acid sequence: CASSQPGKDTQYF. V usage is TRBV4-1 and J usage is TRBJ2-3; no firm D call. V lost 3 bases and J 5 bases, leaving 9 bases between the germline ends. There are 13 residues in the CDR3. CDR1 is MGHRA and CDR2 is YSYEKL in the germline V gene.

The chain carries TRBV12-3 or TRBV12-4 and TRBJ2-7; D is unclear. The CDR3 runs to 16 residues. With 5 bases removed from V and 3 bases from J, the gap between germline ends came to 20 bases. The CDR3 sequence is CASSPGVGLLGYEQYF. DNA for the CDR3: TGTGCCAGCAGTCCCGGTGTCGGTCTGCTGGGCTACGAGCAGTACTTC.

V gene TRBV12-5 combines with J gene TRBJ2-1; D perhaps matches TRBD2 (5 bases). The CDR3 extends over 12 amino acids. Germline V lookup: CDR1 LGHNT, CDR2 FRNRAP. V was pared by 3 bases and J by 10 bases, with 10 bases between. The CDR3 region has the DNA TGTGCTAGTGGTTTCGGACTTCAAGAGCAGTTCTTC. Its protein is CASGFGLQEQFF.

The chain joins TRBV28 to TRBJ2-5; D not resolved. Germline V CDR1 and CDR2: MDHEN, SYDVKM. This CDR3 region has 12 residues. V dropped 6 bases and J dropped 4 bases, with 9 bases sitting between them. CDR3 protein: CASSPLTETQYF. CDR3 sequence (DNA): TGTGCCAGCAGCCCGCTAACAGAGACCCAGTACTTC.

This chain connects TRBV20-1 to TRBJ2-3, with TRBD1 as a possible D gene (6 bases). V lost 2 bases, J lost 6 bases, and 18 bases lay in between. CDR3 length: 15 residues. Germline loops: CDR1 DFQATT, CDR2 SNEGSKA (reference sequence). CDR3 sequence reads: CSARSLDSDLDTQYF. The CDR3 DNA sequence: TGCAGTGCTAGATCCCTGGACAGTGATCTCGATACGCAGTATTTT.